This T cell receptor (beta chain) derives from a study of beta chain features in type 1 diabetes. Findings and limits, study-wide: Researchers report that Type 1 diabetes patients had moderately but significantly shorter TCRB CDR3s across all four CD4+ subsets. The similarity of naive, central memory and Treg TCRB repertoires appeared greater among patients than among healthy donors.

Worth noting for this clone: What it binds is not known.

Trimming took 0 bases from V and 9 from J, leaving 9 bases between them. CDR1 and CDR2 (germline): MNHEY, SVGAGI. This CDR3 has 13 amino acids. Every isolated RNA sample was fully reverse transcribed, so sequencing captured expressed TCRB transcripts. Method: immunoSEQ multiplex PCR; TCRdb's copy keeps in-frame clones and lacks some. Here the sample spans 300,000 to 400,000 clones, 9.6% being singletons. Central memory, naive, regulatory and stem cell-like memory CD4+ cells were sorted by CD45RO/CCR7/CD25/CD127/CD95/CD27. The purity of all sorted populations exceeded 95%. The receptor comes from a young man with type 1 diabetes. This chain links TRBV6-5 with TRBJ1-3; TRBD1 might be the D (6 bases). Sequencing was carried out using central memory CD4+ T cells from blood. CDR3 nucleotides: TGTGCCAGCAGTTACTCGGACAGACGCACCATATATTTT. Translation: CASSYSDRRTIYF.